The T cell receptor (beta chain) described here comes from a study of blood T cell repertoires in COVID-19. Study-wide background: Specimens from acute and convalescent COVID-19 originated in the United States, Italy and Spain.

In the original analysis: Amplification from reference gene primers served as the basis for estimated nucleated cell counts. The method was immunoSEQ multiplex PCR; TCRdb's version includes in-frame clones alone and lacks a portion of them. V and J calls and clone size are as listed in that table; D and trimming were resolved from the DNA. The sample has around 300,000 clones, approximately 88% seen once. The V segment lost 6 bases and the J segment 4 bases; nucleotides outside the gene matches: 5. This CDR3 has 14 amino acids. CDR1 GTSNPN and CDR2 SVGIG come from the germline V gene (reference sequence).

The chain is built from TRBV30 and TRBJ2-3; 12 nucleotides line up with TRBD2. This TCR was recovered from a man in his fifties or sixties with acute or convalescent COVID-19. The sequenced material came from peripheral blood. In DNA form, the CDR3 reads TGTGCCTGCAAACTAGCGGGGGGACCAGATACGCAGTATTTT. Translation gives CACKLAGGPDTQYF. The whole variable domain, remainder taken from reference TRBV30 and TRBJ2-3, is SQTIHQWPATLVQPVGSPLSLECTVEGTSNPNLYWYRQAAGRGLQLLFYSVGIGQISSEVPQNLSASRPQDRQFILSSKKLLLSDSGFYLCACKLAGGPDTQYFGPGTRLTVL.